These T cell receptor beta chains were read from a single sample in a study of cytomegalovirus exposure and HLA in healthy donors. The method was immunoSEQ multiplex PCR; TCRdb's version includes in-frame clones alone and lacks a portion of them. The sample lists 100,000 to 150,000 clones, around nine tenths occurring once. The sample comprised PBMCs. These receptors all stem from a woman aged 18 to 35 in good health and CMV-seronegative. Both conserved end residues are trimmed from each CDR3.

V gene	CDR3 length	J gene	CDR3 protein
TRBV6-5	10	TRBJ2-7	ASSGTGNEQY
TRBV4-2	13	TRBJ2-7	ASSQENPARFGKY
TRBV5-4	9	TRBJ2-1	AASSYNEQF
TRBV19	16	TRBJ2-1	ASNRVAGGTSGRNEQF
TRBV27	15	TRBJ2-6	ASSPGDRASGANVLT
TRBV30	13	TRBJ1-2	AWSVDRVRDYGYT
TRBV28	13	TRBJ1-2	ATNIGTGGDYGYT
TRBV6-6	12	TRBJ1-2	ASTRQGAFYGYT
TRBV21-1	13	TRBJ1-1	ASSGGDRKNTEAF
TRBV28	13	TRBJ1-2	ASSEFRDRLYGYT
TRBV7-9	10	TRBJ1-1	ASSLSVSEAF
TRBV28	14	TRBJ1-6	ASRPDRDSYNSPLH
TRBV10-3	11	TRBJ1-4	AISGTAESKLF
TRBV7-2	11	TRBJ2-7	ASNTYGGNEQY
TRBV5-4	17	TRBJ2-2	ASSFRQGRAVVNTGELF
TRBV10-3	10	TRBJ1-2	ASGGEGYGYT
TRBV6-1	13	TRBJ2-5	ASRTIQGGQETQY
TRBV5-1	14	TRBJ2-7	ASSWGGTGSAYEQY
TRBV5-1	12	TRBJ2-7	ASSPGTTVYEQY
TRBV28	13	TRBJ2-7	ASSTTPSSSYEQY
TRBV5-5	12	TRBJ1-6	ASSIQGAGSPLH
TRBV28	13	TRBJ2-5	ASSLRLAGVETQY
TRBV25-1	13	TRBJ2-7	ASSAIDRASDEQY
TRBV30	13	TRBJ2-1	AWRGGGSSYNEQF